These T cell receptor beta chains were read from a single sample in a study of cytomegalovirus exposure and HLA in healthy donors. Generated by immunoSEQ multiplex PCR, the TCRdb table keeps only in-frame clones and is missing some. The table includes some 110,000 clones, 65% to 85% detected once. The material sequenced was PBMCs. Receptors originate from a male donor in good health and CMV-seropositive. Each CDR3 is given with its conserved first and last residue. The order of the fields is clone size, J gene, D gene, V gene, CDR3 protein, CDR3 DNA. A D gene is named only where the DNA matches it firmly. Some rows have no size entry. The others give once, few or many, or a class for an expanded clone.

- | TRBJ2-7 | - | TRBV5-6 | CASSPNTYEQYF | TGTGCCAGCAGCCCGAACACCTACGAGCAGTACTTC
- | TRBJ2-2 | - | TRBV29-1 | CSVRGPEHTGELFF | TGCAGCGTTAGAGGGCCGGAACACACCGGGGAGCTGTTTTTT
- | TRBJ1-1 | - | TRBV5-8 | CASSSVDSLNTEAFF | TGTGCCAGCAGCTCAGTCGACAGCTTGAACACTGAAGCTTTCTTT
once | TRBJ2-1 | TRBD2 | TRBV4-2 | CASSGGSSYNEQFF | TGTGCCAGCAGCGGCGGGAGCTCCTACAATGAGCAGTTCTTC
- | TRBJ2-1 | - | TRBV30 | CAWMSRGKVNEQFF | TGTGCCTGGATGAGCAGGGGAAAGGTCAATGAGCAGTTCTTC
- | TRBJ2-7 | - | TRBV19 | CASTGGGFYEQYF | TGTGCCAGTACCGGGGGAGGCTTCTACGAGCAGTACTTC
once | TRBJ2-7 | TRBD1 | TRBV13 | CASSEAGTGSPEQYF | TGTGCCAGCAGCGAGGCCGGGACAGGGTCTCCCGAGCAGTACTTC
- | TRBJ2-7 | TRBD1 | TRBV11-2 | CASSSGQGSEQYF | TGTGCCAGCAGCTCGGGACAGGGGTCGGAGCAGTACTTC
- | TRBJ1-1 | TRBD1 | TRBV25-1 | CASSERQGARSEAFF | TGTGCCAGCAGTGAGCGACAGGGGGCGCGTTCCGAAGCTTTCTTT
- | TRBJ2-7 | TRBD2 | TRBV5-4 | CASSGRAGGYEQYF | TGTGCCAGCAGCGGAAGAGCGGGGGGCTACGAGCAGTACTTC
- | TRBJ2-2 | - | TRBV19 | CASSMRPTGELFF | TGTGCCAGTAGTATGAGGCCCACCGGGGAGCTGTTTTTT
- | TRBJ1-1 | - | TRBV2 | CASRADRNTEAFF | TGTGCCAGCAGGGCGGACAGAAACACTGAAGCTTTCTTT
- | TRBJ1-5 | - | TRBV28 | CASSSAGGSNQPQHF | TGTGCCAGCAGTTCCGCCGGGGGAAGCAATCAGCCCCAGCATTTT
- | TRBJ1-1 | TRBD1 | TRBV29-1 | CSVGLHKGTGSDTEAFF | TGCAGCGTTGGCCTACACAAAGGGACAGGATCGGACACTGAAGCTTTCTTT
- | TRBJ2-7 | - | TRBV14 | CASSQDLATPYEQYF | TGTGCCAGCAGCCAAGATTTAGCTACCCCCTACGAGCAGTACTTC
- | TRBJ1-3 | - | TRBV7-8 | CASSLGRGGDSGNTIYF | TGTGCCAGCAGCTTAGGGAGGGGGGGGGACTCTGGAAACACCATATATTTT
once | TRBJ2-2 | TRBD2 | TRBV7-3 | CASSPRTSRTGELFF | TGTGCCAGCAGTCCCCGGACTAGCCGCACCGGGGAGCTGTTTTTT
once | TRBJ2-1 | - | TRBV6-5 | CASISGQGSYNEQFF | TGTGCCAGCATCTCGGGTCAGGGTTCCTACAATGAGCAGTTCTTC
few | TRBJ2-2 | TRBD1 | TRBV7-8 | CASSLSNRGISAGELFF | TGTGCCAGCAGCCTATCTAACAGGGGGATATCGGCCGGGGAGCTGTTTTTT
- | TRBJ2-1 | TRBD2 | TRBV19 | CASTPSSGRALEQFF | TGTGCCAGTACCCCTTCTAGCGGGAGGGCCCTTGAGCAGTTCTTC
few | TRBJ1-4 | TRBD1 | TRBV9 | CASSVLTGDNEKLFF | TGTGCCAGCAGCGTCCTGACAGGGGACAATGAAAAACTGTTTTTT
- | TRBJ2-1 | - | TRBV20-1 | CSARPDNEQFF | TGCAGTGCTAGACCTGACAATGAGCAGTTCTTC
- | TRBJ1-2 | - | TRBV5-4 | CASSLEGTRRRYGYTF | TGTGCCAGCAGCTTGGAGGGCACCAGGCGGAGGTATGGCTACACCTTC
once | TRBJ2-7 | - | TRBV5-1 | CASSLARGYEQYF | TGCGCCAGCAGCTTGGCACGGGGCTACGAGCAGTACTTC
few | TRBJ2-7 | TRBD2 | TRBV4-3 | CASSQERTSGYEQYF | TGCGCCAGCAGCCAAGAGAGGACTAGCGGATACGAGCAGTACTTC
- | TRBJ2-3 | TRBD2 | TRBV6-1 | CASRRLAGDLDTQYF | TGTGCCAGCAGGAGACTAGCGGGAGATCTGGATACGCAGTATTTT
- | TRBJ1-1 | TRBD1 | TRBV6-5 | CASSYLPGGRTEAFF | TGTGCCAGCAGTTACTTGCCAGGGGGGAGGACTGAAGCTTTCTTT
few | TRBJ1-3 | - | TRBV5-5 | CASSRRGGTGNTIYF | TGTGCCAGCAGTCGAAGGGGGGGAACTGGAAACACCATATATTTT
- | TRBJ2-3 | TRBD2 | TRBV7-9 | CASSPPGGGLTDTQYF | TGTGCCAGCAGCCCTCCGGGGGGGGGTCTGACAGATACGCAGTATTTT
few | TRBJ1-6 | TRBD1 | TRBV18 | CASSPPGQNSPLHF | TGTGCCAGCTCACCTCCGGGACAGAATTCACCCCTCCACTTT
- | TRBJ2-1 | - | TRBV7-6 | CASSPLGGVRFF | TGTGCCAGCAGCCCCCTAGGGGGAGTAAGGTTCTTC
few | TRBJ2-7 | - | TRBV7-2 | CASSLALQRGLGEQYF | TGTGCCAGCAGCTTAGCGCTACAGAGGGGGTTGGGGGAGCAGTACTTC
few | TRBJ2-7 | TRBD1 | TRBV4-1 | CASSPSGQVPYEQYF | TGCGCCAGCAGTCCTTCAGGACAGGTTCCCTACGAGCAGTACTTC
- | TRBJ1-1 | - | TRBV7-3 | CASRLIGTLNTEAFF | TGTGCCAGCCGGTTGATAGGGACATTGAACACTGAAGCTTTCTTT
- | TRBJ1-1 | TRBD1 | TRBV29-1 | CSTGGNLNTEAFF | TGCAGTACAGGGGGGAACTTGAACACTGAAGCTTTCTTT
- | TRBJ2-5 | - | TRBV11-2 | CASSLGQIQETQYF | TGTGCCAGCAGCTTAGGGCAGATCCAAGAGACCCAGTACTTC
- | TRBJ2-7 | - | TRBV5-1 | CASSSSGVGSYEQYF | TGCGCCAGCAGCTCCTCGGGGGTCGGGTCCTACGAGCAGTACTTC
few | TRBJ1-4 | - | TRBV21-1 | CASSNPGQGDGKLFF | TGTGCCAGCAGCAACCCGGGACAGGGCGACGGAAAACTGTTTTTT
once | TRBJ2-7 | - | TRBV9 | CASSVDITGEQYF | TGTGCCAGCAGCGTAGACATCACGGGCGAGCAGTACTTC
- | TRBJ2-3 | - | TRBV5-1 | CASTGIGTDTQYF | TGCGCCAGTACAGGTATCGGTACAGATACGCAGTATTTT
- | TRBJ2-7 | TRBD1 | TRBV7-2 | CASSKRQGSTYEQYF | TGTGCCAGCAGCAAACGACAGGGATCCACCTACGAGCAGTACTTC
- | TRBJ2-4 | TRBD2 | TRBV5-1 | CASSLTSGTPPGIQYF | TGCGCCAGCAGCTTGACTAGCGGGACCCCCCCCGGCATTCAGTACTTC
- | TRBJ1-2 | TRBD1 | TRBV29-1 | CSGREGGAGYTF | TGCAGCGGGCGGGAAGGGGGCGCTGGCTACACCTTC
- | TRBJ2-7 | TRBD1 | TRBV5-4 | CASSWDRGNYEQYF | TGTGCCAGCAGCTGGGACAGGGGGAACTACGAGCAGTACTTC
- | TRBJ2-3 | - | TRBV5-6 | CASSLPGDPQWDTQYF | TGTGCCAGCAGCTTGCCAGGGGACCCCCAATGGGATACGCAGTATTTT
- | TRBJ2-7 | TRBD2 | TRBV28 | CASSGEGRYYEQYF | TGTGCCAGCAGTGGGGAGGGGCGATACTACGAGCAGTACTTC
- | TRBJ2-2 | - | TRBV4-1 | CASSQMAGSDELFF | TGCGCCAGCAGCCAAATGGCGGGGTCCGACGAGCTGTTTTTT
- | TRBJ2-3 | TRBD2 | TRBV30 | CAWSVYPAEVLAGSTDTQYF | TGTGCCTGGAGTGTTTACCCAGCAGAGGTTCTAGCGGGGAGCACAGATACGCAGTATTTT
- | TRBJ1-2 | TRBD1 | TRBV7-2 | CASSTRDRGLEGYTF | TGTGCCAGCAGCACACGGGACAGGGGGCTGGAGGGCTACACCTTC